One T cell receptor (beta chain) is described in this entry. This specimen comes from a study of technical replicates of blood from a handful of donors. V shed 6 bases and J 4 bases; nucleotides not matched to a gene: 5. CDR1 is KGHSH and CDR2 is LQKENI in the germline V gene. This CDR3 is 15 amino acids long. Produced via immunoSEQ multiplex PCR; TCRdb's table is partial and in-frame only. Of approximately 13,000 clones in the sample, around 85% are singletons; the top ten hold roughly an eighth. V gene TRBV18 combines with J gene TRBJ2-1, with 11 bases identical to TRBD2. Sequencing used PBMCs. The receptor was derived from a human donor in good health. The CDR3 nucleotides are TGTGCCAGCTCGCAAGGGACTAGCGGTTACAATGAGCAGTTCTTC. Translated, it gives CASSQGTSGYNEQFF.